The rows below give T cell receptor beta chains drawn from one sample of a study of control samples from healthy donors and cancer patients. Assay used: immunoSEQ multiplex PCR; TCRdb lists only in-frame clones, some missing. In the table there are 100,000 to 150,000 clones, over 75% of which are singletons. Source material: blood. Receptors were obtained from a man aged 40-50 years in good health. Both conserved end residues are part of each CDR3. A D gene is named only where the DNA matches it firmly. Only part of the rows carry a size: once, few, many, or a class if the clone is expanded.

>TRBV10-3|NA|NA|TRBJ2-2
TGTGCCATCAGTGAGGCGTCGAACACCGGGGAGCTGTTTTTT
CAISEASNTGELFF
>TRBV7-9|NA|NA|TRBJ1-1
TGTGCCAGCAGCTTAGCCCAGCTCACTGAAGCTTTCTTT
CASSLAQLTEAFF
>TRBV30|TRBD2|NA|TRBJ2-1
TGTGCCTGGAGGCAGGTGCAGCGGGGGAATCTCTACAATGAGCAGTTCTTC
CAWRQVQRGNLYNEQFF
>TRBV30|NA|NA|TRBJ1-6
TGTGCCTCCGCTTCGGGGAGGGTTGCTTCACCCCTCCACTTT
CASASGRVASPLHF
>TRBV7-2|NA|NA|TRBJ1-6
TGTGCCAGCAGTTCACCGGGTCTTTATAATTCACCCCTCCACTTT
CASSSPGLYNSPLHF
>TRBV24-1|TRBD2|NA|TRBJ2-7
TGTGCCACCAGTGATCCGGGGGGGGTCGACGAGCAGTACTTC
CATSDPGGVDEQYF
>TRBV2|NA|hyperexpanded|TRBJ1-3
TGTGCCAGCAGTGCCTCTACCGGACTCTTCTCTGGAAACACCATATATTTT
CASSASTGLFSGNTIYF
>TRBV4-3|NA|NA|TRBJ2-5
TGCGCCAGCAGCCAACTTCAGGGTCGCCAAGAGACCCAGTACTTC
CASSQLQGRQETQYF
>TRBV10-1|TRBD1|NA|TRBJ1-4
TGCGCCAGCAGTGACGAACAGGGGGAAAAACTGTTTTTT
CASSDEQGEKLFF
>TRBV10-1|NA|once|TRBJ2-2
TGCGCCAGCAGTGAGATCCCCGGCACCGGGGAGCTGTTTTTT
CASSEIPGTGELFF
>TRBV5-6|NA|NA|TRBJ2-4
TGTGCCAGCAGCTTAGCGCGAAACATTCAGTACTTC
CASSLARNIQYF
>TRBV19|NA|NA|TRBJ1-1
TGTGCCAGTAGTCTAGGACGGACTAACACTGAAGCTTTCTTT
CASSLGRTNTEAFF
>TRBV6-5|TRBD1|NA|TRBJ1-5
TGTGCCAGCAGCCAAGGGGGCCATAATCAGCCCCAGCATTTT
CASSQGGHNQPQHF
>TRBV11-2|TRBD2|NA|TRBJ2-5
TGTGCCAGCAGATCCCCGGGGGGGCTGATTCTGGAGACCCAGTACTTC
CASRSPGGLILETQYF
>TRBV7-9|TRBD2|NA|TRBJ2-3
TGTGCCAGCAGCCTTCTGATTAGCGGGGGGGCCAAAGATACGCAGTATTTT
CASSLLISGGAKDTQYF